Listed below are T cell receptor beta chains from one sample, sequenced in a study of identical twins. TCRdb called the 5' RACE reads again in MiXCR, with one record for every CDR3 protein. The repertoire holds under 350,000 distinct CDR3 sequences, with nearly 9.5% as singletons. The data were also submitted as part of a second study, on yellow fever vaccine responses in identical twins.

Sequenced: CD8+ T cells sorted from blood. The receptors stem from a young woman in good health. Each CDR3 is given with its conserved first and last residue. Each record gives: J gene, clone size, V gene, D gene, CDR3 DNA, CDR3 protein. A D gene is named only where the DNA matches it firmly. Clone size is shown for a subset of rows, as once, few, many or a class of expanded clone.

>TRBJ1-1|many|TRBV4-1|TRBD1
TGCGCCAGCAGCCAAGACGGGACAGGGTACACTGAAGCTTTCTTT
CASSQDGTGYTEAFF
>TRBJ1-6|NA|TRBV27|NA
TGTGCCAGCAGTATAGACAGCAATTCACCCCTCCACTTT
CASSIDSNSPLHF
>TRBJ2-7|few|TRBV20-1|TRBD2
TGCAGTGCCCCCGGGACTAGCGGGACCTCTTACGAGCAGTACTTC
CSAPGTSGTSYEQYF
>TRBJ2-3|many|TRBV28|TRBD2
TGTGCCAGCAGTTTGGGGGTTCGGCTAGCGGGAGTGCGGGCTAGCACAGATACGCAGTATTTT
CASSLGVRLAGVRASTDTQYF
>TRBJ1-3|many|TRBV10-3|TRBD1
TGTGCCACTTCCACAGGGGGAATTGAAAACACCATATATTTT
CATSTGGIENTIYF
>TRBJ2-3|NA|TRBV10-2|NA
TGCGCCAGCAGTGAGATCGACGGCACAGATACGCAGTATTTT
CASSEIDGTDTQYF
>TRBJ2-7|many|TRBV6-2/TRBV6-3|TRBD2
TGTGCCAGCAGTTACTCTAGCGGGAGTTACGAGCAGTACTTC
CASSYSSGSYEQYF
>TRBJ2-7|many|TRBV27|NA
TGTGCCAGCAGTTGGATTGGGGGGACCTACGAGCAGTACTTC
CASSWIGGTYEQYF
>TRBJ1-1|NA|TRBV12-3/TRBV12-4|NA
TGTGCCAGCAGTTTAGGGGGCTTAAACATGAACACTGAAGCTTTCTTT
CASSLGGLNMNTEAFF
>TRBJ2-7|NA|TRBV3-1|TRBD1
TGTGCCAGCAGCCAAGAGGAACAGGGGGCCTGGAACGAGCAGTACTTC
CASSQEEQGAWNEQYF
>TRBJ1-1|few|TRBV19|NA
TGTGCCAGTAACGACCCCTTGCTTAGGCGGTCTGAAGCTTTCTTT
CASNDPLLRRSEAFF
>TRBJ2-7|many|TRBV29-1|NA
TGCAGCGTTGAAGTTTCGGGCACCAACTACGAGCAGTACTTC
CSVEVSGTNYEQYF
>TRBJ2-3|many|TRBV15|TRBD2
TGTGCCACCAGCCTAGGGGAGGGCCTAAGGACAGATACGCAGTATTTT
CATSLGEGLRTDTQYF
>TRBJ2-6|many|TRBV7-9|NA
TGTGCCAGCTCGGCACCCGGGGCCAACGTCCTGACTTTC
CASSAPGANVLTF
>TRBJ2-3|few|TRBV20-1|TRBD2
TGCAGTGCTAGAGATCCCGGACTAGCGGGAGGGCCGTATAGCACAGATACGCAGTATTTT
CSARDPGLAGGPYSTDTQYF
>TRBJ2-2|few|TRBV20-1|NA
TGCAGTGCTAGAGTAGGAGGGGAGAACACCGGGGAGCTGTTTTTT
CSARVGGENTGELFF
>TRBJ2-5|many|TRBV12-3/TRBV12-4|NA
TGTGCCAGCAGTTTGCCGGGGGCATATGAGACCCAGTACTTC
CASSLPGAYETQYF
>TRBJ2-5|few|TRBV20-1|NA
TGCAGTGCTAGAGATGAGGGGCCCGGGACCCAGTACTTC
CSARDEGPGTQYF
>TRBJ2-7|many|TRBV3-1|NA
TGTGCCAGCAGCCAAGACGGGACTACAGGGTACGAGCAGTACTTC
CASSQDGTTGYEQYF
>TRBJ2-1|NA|TRBV7-9|NA
TGTGCCAGCAGCTTGTCCCAGGGGTCCTACAATGAGCAGTTCTTC
CASSLSQGSYNEQFF
>TRBJ1-3|few|TRBV12-3/TRBV12-4|NA
TGTGCCAGCAGTTGGACAACGGTCTCTGGAAACACCATATATTTT
CASSWTTVSGNTIYF
>TRBJ2-3|few|TRBV10-3|NA
TGTGCCATCAGTGAGTCGAGGGGGGGAGATACGCAGTATTTT
CAISESRGGDTQYF
>TRBJ1-1|many|TRBV12-3/TRBV12-4|NA
TGTGCCAGCAGTCCCGGGGGGATGGACACTGAAGCTTTCTTT
CASSPGGMDTEAFF
>TRBJ2-2|few|TRBV20-1|NA
TGCAGTGCTGTCCGGGACTCCAACACCGGGGAGCTGTTTTTT
CSAVRDSNTGELFF
>TRBJ2-3|few|TRBV7-9|TRBD2
TGTGCCAGCAGCCCCTCTAGCGGGCCAAGCACAGATACGCAGTATTTT
CASSPSSGPSTDTQYF
>TRBJ2-7|NA|TRBV29-1|NA
TGCAGCGTTCTATATGGGGCAGGGCGTCTTCAAGGTGAGCAGTACTTC
CSVLYGAGRLQGEQYF
>TRBJ2-2|few|TRBV7-2|NA
TGTGCCAGCAGCTCCCCGGAACGCAACACCGGGGAGCTGTTTTTT
CASSSPERNTGELFF